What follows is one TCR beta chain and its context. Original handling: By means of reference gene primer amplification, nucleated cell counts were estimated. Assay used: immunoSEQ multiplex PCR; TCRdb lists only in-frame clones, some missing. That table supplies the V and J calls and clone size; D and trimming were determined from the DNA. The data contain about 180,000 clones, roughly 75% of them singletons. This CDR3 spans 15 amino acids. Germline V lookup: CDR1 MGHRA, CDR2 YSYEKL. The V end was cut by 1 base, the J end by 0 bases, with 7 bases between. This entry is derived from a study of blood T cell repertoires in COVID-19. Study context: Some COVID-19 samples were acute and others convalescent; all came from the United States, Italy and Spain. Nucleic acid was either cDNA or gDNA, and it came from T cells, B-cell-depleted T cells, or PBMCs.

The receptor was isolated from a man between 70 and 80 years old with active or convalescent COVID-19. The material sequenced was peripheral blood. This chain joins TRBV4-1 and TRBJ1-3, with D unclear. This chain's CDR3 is CASSQGSASGNTIYF. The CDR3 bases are TGCGCCAGCAGCCAAGGGAGTGCCTCTGGAAACACCATATATTTT.